These T cell receptor beta chains were read from a single sample in a study of T cell changes during pregnancy in multiple sclerosis. Profiled with immunoSEQ multiplex PCR; TCRdb holds only in-frame clones, not every one. The sample shows over 55,000 clones, roughly 87% of them seen only once. The specimen comprised peripheral blood, sampled in the first trimester of pregnancy. Receptor source: a female donor with multiple sclerosis, enrolled in a pregnancy study. CDR3s include the opening cysteine and the closing phenylalanine or tryptophan. A D gene is named only where the DNA matches it firmly. Some rows mark clone size as missing; the rest say once, few, many or name a class of expanded clone.

J gene | V gene | clone size | D gene | CDR3 protein | CDR3 DNA
TRBJ1-5 | TRBV4-2 | . | . | CASSQEGASNQPQHF | TGTGCCAGCAGCCAAGAGGGGGCGAGCAATCAGCCCCAGCATTTT
TRBJ1-2 | TRBV6-5 | . | . | CASSLDFFYGYTF | TGTGCCAGCAGTTTGGACTTTTTCTATGGCTACACCTTC
TRBJ2-1 | TRBV5-4 | once | . | CASRIDYNEQFF | TGTGCCAGCAGAATAGATTACAATGAGCAGTTCTTC
TRBJ1-2 | TRBV2 | . | . | CASSEALRERGYTF | TGTGCCAGCAGTGAAGCGCTTCGGGAGCGGGGCTACACCTTC
TRBJ2-3 | TRBV5-1 | . | TRBD1 | CASSSVGDRGADTQYF | TGCGCCAGCAGCTCCGTCGGGGACAGGGGCGCAGATACGCAGTATTTT
TRBJ1-1 | TRBV5-4 | . | TRBD1 | CASSSGQVIEAFF | TGTGCCAGCAGCTCGGGACAGGTTATTGAAGCTTTCTTT
TRBJ1-1 | TRBV6-6 | . | . | CASSKSSDTEAFF | TGTGCCAGCAGCAAATCATCGGACACTGAAGCTTTCTTT
TRBJ1-3 | TRBV5-1 | few | . | CASSEGTTGNTIYF | TGCGCCAGCAGCGAAGGGACAACTGGAAACACCATATATTTT
TRBJ2-5 | TRBV7-2 | . | TRBD1 | CASSFKGAWETQYF | TGTGCCAGCAGTTTTAAGGGGGCGTGGGAGACCCAGTACTTC
TRBJ2-7 | TRBV19 | . | TRBD1 | CASSFEAVKGAREQYF | TGTGCCAGTAGTTTCGAAGCGGTAAAGGGGGCGCGGGAGCAGTACTTC
TRBJ1-6 | TRBV30 | . | TRBD1 | CAWSVSGGNSPLHF | TGTGCCTGGAGTGTATCAGGGGGCAATTCACCCCTCCACTTT
TRBJ2-7 | TRBV7-2 | . | TRBD1 | CASSLSGGAYEQYF | TGTGCCAGCAGCTTATCAGGGGGCGCCTACGAGCAGTACTTC
TRBJ2-5 | TRBV7-2 | once | TRBD2 | CASSKVAGQETQYF | TGTGCCAGCAGTAAAGTAGCGGGGCAAGAGACCCAGTACTTC
TRBJ1-5 | TRBV25-1 | . | TRBD1 | CASSEIDRGRRQPQHF | TGTGCCAGCAGTGAAATTGATAGGGGGCGCAGACAGCCCCAGCATTTT
TRBJ2-1 | TRBV6-4 | . | . | CASSDSSRFANEQFF | TGTGCCAGCAGTGACTCGAGCAGGTTCGCCAATGAGCAGTTCTTC
TRBJ2-2 | TRBV7-8 | . | TRBD1 | CASSLEQGAGELFF | TGTGCCAGCAGCTTAGAACAGGGGGCCGGGGAGCTGTTTTTT
TRBJ2-7 | TRBV21-1 | . | . | CASRWASGAYEQYF | .
TRBJ1-1 | TRBV18 | few | TRBD1 | CASSPARDRVTEAFF | TGTGCCAGCTCACCCGCAAGGGACAGGGTGACTGAAGCTTTCTTT
TRBJ2-6 | TRBV7-2 | . | . | CASSLTESSGANVLTF | TGTGCCAGCAGCTTAACGGAGAGCTCTGGGGCCAACGTCCTGACTTTC
TRBJ2-3 | TRBV5-4 | . | TRBD2 | CASSLSWGGADTQYF | TGTGCCAGCAGCCTCAGTTGGGGGGGGGCAGATACGCAGTATTTT
TRBJ2-5 | TRBV11-2 | . | . | CASSPPRGTQYF | TGTGCCAGCAGCCCCCCCAGGGGGACCCAGTACTTC
TRBJ1-1 | TRBV7-7 | . | . | CASSPEIYNTEAFF | TGTGCCAGCAGTCCAGAAATATACAACACTGAAGCTTTCTTT
TRBJ1-2 | TRBV27 | . | TRBD1 | CASSLSPGGGYGYTF | TGTGCCAGCAGTTTATCGCCAGGGGGAGGCTATGGCTACACCTTC
TRBJ2-5 | TRBV29-1 | . | . | CSAGKDSRETQYF | TGCAGCGCTGGGAAAGACAGCAGGGAGACCCAGTACTTC
TRBJ2-3 | TRBV28 | . | . | CASRNGAYTQYF | TGTGCCAGCAGGAATGGGGCATATACGCAGTATTTT
TRBJ2-1 | TRBV27 | . | TRBD1 | CASSLDRVNEQFF | TGTGCCAGCAGTCTCGACAGGGTCAATGAGCAGTTCTTC
TRBJ1-1 | TRBV7-9 | . | . | CASSSKTEAFF | TGTGCCAGCAGCTCTAAAACTGAAGCTTTCTTT
TRBJ2-2 | TRBV11-2 | once | . | CASSLVTGFGELFF | TGTGCCAGCAGCTTAGTAACAGGGTTCGGCGAGCTGTTTTTT
TRBJ1-1 | TRBV10-3 | . | . | CAISESIVRDRNTEAFF | TGTGCCATCAGTGAGTCGATTGTCCGGGATCGAAACACTGAAGCTTTCTTT
TRBJ2-1 | TRBV2 | . | . | CASSSGSYNEQFF | TGTGCCAGCAGCTCAGGGTCCTACAATGAGCAGTTCTTC
TRBJ2-3 | TRBV27 | . | . | CASSLKRASTDTQYF | TGTGCCAGCAGTTTAAAGCGGGCCTCCACAGATACGCAGTATTTT
TRBJ2-1 | TRBV4-3 | . | TRBD2 | CASSQDSAILAGSYNEQFF | TGCGCCAGCAGCCAAGACTCTGCGATACTAGCGGGCTCCTACAATGAGCAGTTCTTC
TRBJ1-5 | TRBV11-2 | . | TRBD1 | CASSLGSTGDQPQHF | TGTGCCAGCAGCTTAGGATCGACAGGGGATCAGCCCCAGCATTTT
TRBJ2-7 | TRBV5-1 | . | TRBD1 | CASSLGDSVSYEQYF | TGCGCCAGCAGCTTGGGGGACAGCGTTTCCTACGAGCAGTACTTC
TRBJ2-3 | TRBV7-2 | . | . | CASNQLAGKADTQYF | TGTGCCAGCAACCAACTGGCAGGGAAGGCAGATACGCAGTATTTT
TRBJ2-1 | TRBV4-3 | . | . | CASSQRAWGNEQFF | TGCGCCAGCAGCCAGCGGGCCTGGGGCAATGAGCAGTTCTTC
TRBJ1-2 | TRBV4-3 | . | TRBD1 | CASSQDMGTGRSGYGYTF | TGCGCCAGCAGCCAAGATATGGGGACAGGGAGGTCCGGATATGGCTACACCTTC
TRBJ2-3 | TRBV19 | . | TRBD2 | CASSERLAGGGTDTQYF | TGTGCCAGTAGCGAAAGACTAGCGGGAGGAGGGACAGATACGCAGTATTTT
TRBJ2-7 | TRBV5-4 | . | TRBD1 | CASSLERTGGNEQYF | TGTGCCAGCAGCTTGGAGCGGACAGGGGGCAACGAGCAGTACTTC
TRBJ2-2 | TRBV19 | . | TRBD1 | CASSPSGQGGYGELFF | TGTGCCAGTAGTCCTTCCGGACAGGGCGGGTACGGGGAGCTGTTTTTT
TRBJ1-5 | TRBV18 | . | . | CASSGGGNQPQHF | TGTGCCAGCTCGGGGGGTGGCAATCAGCCCCAGCATTTT
TRBJ2-7 | TRBV9 | . | . | CASSSKTEPSKQYF | TGTGCCAGCAGCTCTAAGACAGAACCGTCCAAGCAGTACTTC
TRBJ2-5 | TRBV5-6 | once | . | CASSRRDSKETQYF | TGTGCCAGCAGCCGACGTGACTCGAAAGAGACCCAGTACTTC
TRBJ1-2 | TRBV5-1 | . | . | CASSFSQVGGYTF | TGCGCCAGCAGCTTCTCACAGGTCGGGGGCTACACCTTC
TRBJ1-5 | TRBV5-1 | . | . | CASSGGDGNQPQHF | TGCGCCAGCAGCGGGGGGGACGGCAATCAGCCCCAGCATTTT
TRBJ2-1 | TRBV19 | . | TRBD2 | CASSETRSPEGGRQFF | TGTGCCAGTAGCGAAACCCGCTCTCCGGAGGGAGGGAGGCAGTTCTTC
TRBJ1-2 | TRBV29-1 | . | TRBD1 | CSVQGTGPSNYGYTF | TGCAGCGTTCAGGGGACAGGGCCCTCTAACTATGGCTACACCTTC
TRBJ1-1 | TRBV5-1 | . | . | CASSMSRGGTEAFF | TGCGCCAGCAGTATGTCCAGGGGTGGAACTGAAGCTTTCTTT